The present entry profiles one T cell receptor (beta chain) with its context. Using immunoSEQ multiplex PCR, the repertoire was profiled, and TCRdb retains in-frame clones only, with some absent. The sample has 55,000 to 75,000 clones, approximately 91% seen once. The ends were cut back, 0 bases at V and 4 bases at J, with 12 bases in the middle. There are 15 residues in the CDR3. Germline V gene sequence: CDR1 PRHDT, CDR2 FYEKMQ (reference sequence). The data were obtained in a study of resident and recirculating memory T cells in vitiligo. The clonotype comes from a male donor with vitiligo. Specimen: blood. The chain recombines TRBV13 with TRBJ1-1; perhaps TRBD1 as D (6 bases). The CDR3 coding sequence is TGTGCCAGCAGCTTAGGCCTGGGGGGGCGCACTGAAGCTTTCTTT. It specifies CASSLGLGGRTEAFF.